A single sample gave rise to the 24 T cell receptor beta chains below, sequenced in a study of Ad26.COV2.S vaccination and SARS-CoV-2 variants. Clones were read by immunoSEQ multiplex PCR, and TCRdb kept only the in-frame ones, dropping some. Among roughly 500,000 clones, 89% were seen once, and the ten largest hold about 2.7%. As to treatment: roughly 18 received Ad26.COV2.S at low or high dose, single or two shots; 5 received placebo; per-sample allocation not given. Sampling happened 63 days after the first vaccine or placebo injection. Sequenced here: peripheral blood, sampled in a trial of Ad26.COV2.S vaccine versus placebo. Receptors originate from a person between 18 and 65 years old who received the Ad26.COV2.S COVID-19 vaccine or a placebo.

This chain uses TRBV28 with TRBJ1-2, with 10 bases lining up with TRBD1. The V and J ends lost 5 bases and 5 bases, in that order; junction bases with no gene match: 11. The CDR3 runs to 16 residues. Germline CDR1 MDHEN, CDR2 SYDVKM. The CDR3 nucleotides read TGTGCCAGCAGTCCAACCGGGACAGGGGCACATTATGGCTACACCTTC. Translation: CASSPTGTGAHYGYTF.

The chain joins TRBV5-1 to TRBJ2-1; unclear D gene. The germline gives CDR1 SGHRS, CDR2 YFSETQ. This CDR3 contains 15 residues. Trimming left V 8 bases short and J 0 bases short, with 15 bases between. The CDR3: CASRTTLSSYNEQFF. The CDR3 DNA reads TGCGCCAGTCGGACGACCCTTAGCTCCTACAATGAGCAGTTCTTC.

The CDR3 DNA reads TGTGCCAGCTCACCAGAAGGGAGGGGCATTTATGGCTACACCTTC. Its protein product is CASSPEGRGIYGYTF. The genes are TRBV18 and TRBJ1-2, with D perhaps matching TRBD1 (5 bases). Trimming removed 2 bases from V and 5 bases from J, with 15 bases in between. CDR3 length: 15 residues. Germline V lookup: CDR1 KGHSH, CDR2 LQKENI.

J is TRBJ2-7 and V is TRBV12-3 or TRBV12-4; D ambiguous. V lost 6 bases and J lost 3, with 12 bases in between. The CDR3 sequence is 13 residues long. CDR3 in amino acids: CASSHEWSYEQYF. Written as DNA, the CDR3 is TGTGCCAGCAGCCATGAATGGAGCTACGAGCAGTACTTC.

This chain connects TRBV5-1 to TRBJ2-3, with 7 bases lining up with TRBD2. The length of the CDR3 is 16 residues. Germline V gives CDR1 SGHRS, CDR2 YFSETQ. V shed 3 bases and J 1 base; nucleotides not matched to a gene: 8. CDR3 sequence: CASSSGRLAGTDTQYF. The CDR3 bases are TGCGCCAGCAGCTCGGGGCGGCTAGCGGGCACAGATACGCAGTATTTT.

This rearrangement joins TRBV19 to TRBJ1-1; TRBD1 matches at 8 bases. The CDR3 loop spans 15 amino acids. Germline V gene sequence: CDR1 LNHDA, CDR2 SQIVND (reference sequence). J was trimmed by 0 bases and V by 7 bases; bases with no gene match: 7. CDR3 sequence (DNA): TGTGCCAGTATGGTGACAGGGGTCTTGAACACTGAAGCTTTCTTT. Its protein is CASMVTGVLNTEAFF.

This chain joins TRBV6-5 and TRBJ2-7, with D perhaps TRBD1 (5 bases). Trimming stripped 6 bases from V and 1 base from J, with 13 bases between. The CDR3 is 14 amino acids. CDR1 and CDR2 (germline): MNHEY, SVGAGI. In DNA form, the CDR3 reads TGTGCCAGCAGCTTGTGGGGCAGTTCCTACGAGCAGTACTTC. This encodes CASSLWGSSYEQYF.

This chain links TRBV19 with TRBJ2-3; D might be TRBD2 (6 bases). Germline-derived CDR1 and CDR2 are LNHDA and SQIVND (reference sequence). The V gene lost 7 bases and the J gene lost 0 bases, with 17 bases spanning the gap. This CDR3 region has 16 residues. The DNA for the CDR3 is TGTGCCAGTACCTCTAGTTGGCGGGGAAGCACAGATACGCAGTATTTT. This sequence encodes CASTSSWRGSTDTQYF.

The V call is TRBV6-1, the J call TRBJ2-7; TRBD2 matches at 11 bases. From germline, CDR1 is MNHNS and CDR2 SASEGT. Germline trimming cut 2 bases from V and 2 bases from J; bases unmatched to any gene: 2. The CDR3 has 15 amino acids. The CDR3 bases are TGTGCCAGCAGTGAAACTAGCGGGGGCCCCTACGAGCAGTACTTC. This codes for CASSETSGGPYEQYF.

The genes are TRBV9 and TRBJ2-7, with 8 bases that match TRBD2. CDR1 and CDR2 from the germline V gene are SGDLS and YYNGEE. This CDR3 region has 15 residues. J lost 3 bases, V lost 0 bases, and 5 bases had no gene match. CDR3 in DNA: TGTGCCAGCAGCGTAGCGGGGGGGCACGGCTACGAGCAGTACTTC. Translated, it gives CASSVAGGHGYEQYF.

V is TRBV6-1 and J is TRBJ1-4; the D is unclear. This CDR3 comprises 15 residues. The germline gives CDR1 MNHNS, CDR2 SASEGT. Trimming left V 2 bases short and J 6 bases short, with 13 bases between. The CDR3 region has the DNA TGTGCCAGCAGTGAACTGGCATTCCCAGATGAAAAACTGTTTTTT. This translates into CASSELAFPDEKLFF.

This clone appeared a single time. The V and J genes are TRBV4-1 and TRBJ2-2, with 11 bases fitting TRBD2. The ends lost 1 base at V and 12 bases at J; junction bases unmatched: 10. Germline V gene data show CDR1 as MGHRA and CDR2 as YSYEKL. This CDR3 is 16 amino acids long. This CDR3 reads CASSQVAGGRGGKLFF. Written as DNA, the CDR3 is TGCGCCAGCAGCCAAGTAGCGGGAGGGCGCGGGGGGAAGCTGTTTTTT.

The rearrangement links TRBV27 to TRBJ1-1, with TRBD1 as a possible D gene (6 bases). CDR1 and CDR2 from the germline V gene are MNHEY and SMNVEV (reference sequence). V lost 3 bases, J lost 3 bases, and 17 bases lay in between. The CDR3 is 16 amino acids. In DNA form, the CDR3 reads TGTGCCAGCAGTTTCGTTAGGGGGTGGGGGGACACTGAAGCTTTCTTT. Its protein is CASSFVRGWGDTEAFF.

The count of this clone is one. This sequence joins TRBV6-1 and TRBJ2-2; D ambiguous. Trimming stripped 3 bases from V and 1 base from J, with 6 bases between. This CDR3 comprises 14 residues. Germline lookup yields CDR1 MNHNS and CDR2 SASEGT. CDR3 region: CASSDVGNTGELFF. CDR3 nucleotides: TGTGCCAGCAGTGATGTGGGGAACACCGGGGAGCTGTTTTTT.

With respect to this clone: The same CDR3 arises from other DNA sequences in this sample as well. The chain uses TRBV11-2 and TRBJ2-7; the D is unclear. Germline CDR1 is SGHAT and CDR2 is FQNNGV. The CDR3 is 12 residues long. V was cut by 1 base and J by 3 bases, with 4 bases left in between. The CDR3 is CASSLGSYEQYV. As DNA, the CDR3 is TGTGCCAGCAGCTTAGGGAGCTACGAGCAGTACGTC.

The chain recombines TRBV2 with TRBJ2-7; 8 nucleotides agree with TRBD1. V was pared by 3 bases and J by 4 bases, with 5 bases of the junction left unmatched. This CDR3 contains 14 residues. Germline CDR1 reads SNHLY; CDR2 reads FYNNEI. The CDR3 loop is CASSDQGAGYEQYF. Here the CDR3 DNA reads TGTGCCAGCAGTGATCAGGGGGCGGGGTACGAGCAGTACTTC.

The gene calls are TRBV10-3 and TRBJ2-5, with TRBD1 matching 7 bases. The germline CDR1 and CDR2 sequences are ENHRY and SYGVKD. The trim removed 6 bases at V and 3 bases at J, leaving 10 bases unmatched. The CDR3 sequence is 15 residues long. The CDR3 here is CAISNRDSLEETQYF. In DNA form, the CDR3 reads TGTGCCATCAGCAACCGGGACAGCTTAGAAGAGACCCAGTACTTC.

CDR3 coding DNA: TGTGCCAGCAGCCAACATGTAGCGGGGAAGGGCGGGGAGCTGTTTTTT. Translated, it gives CASSQHVAGKGGELFF. The chain employs TRBV4-2 and TRBJ2-2; 8 bases line up with TRBD2. The CDR3 length is 16 residues. The junction had 9 bases not matched to a gene; V was cut back by 2 bases and J by 7 bases. The germline V gene encodes CDR1 LGHNA and CDR2 YNFKEQ.

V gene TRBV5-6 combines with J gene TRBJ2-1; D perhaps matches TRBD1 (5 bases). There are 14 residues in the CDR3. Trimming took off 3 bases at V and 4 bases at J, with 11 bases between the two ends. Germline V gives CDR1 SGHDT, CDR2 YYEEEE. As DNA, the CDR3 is TGTGCCAGCAGCTGGGGCCTGCCGTACAATGAGCAGTTCTTC. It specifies CASSWGLPYNEQFF.

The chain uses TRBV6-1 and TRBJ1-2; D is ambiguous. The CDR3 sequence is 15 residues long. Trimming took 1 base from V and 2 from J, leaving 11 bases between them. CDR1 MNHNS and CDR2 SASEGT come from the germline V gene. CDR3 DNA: TGTGCCAGCAGTGAAGTCTTGACGGGGAACTATGGCTACACCTTC. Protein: CASSEVLTGNYGYTF.

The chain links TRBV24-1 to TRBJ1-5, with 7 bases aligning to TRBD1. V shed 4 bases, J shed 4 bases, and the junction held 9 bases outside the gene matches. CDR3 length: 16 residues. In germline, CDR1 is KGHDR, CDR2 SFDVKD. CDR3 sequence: CATSDPGQAGNQPQHF. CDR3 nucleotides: TGTGCCACCAGTGACCCCGGACAGGCCGGGAATCAGCCCCAGCATTTT.

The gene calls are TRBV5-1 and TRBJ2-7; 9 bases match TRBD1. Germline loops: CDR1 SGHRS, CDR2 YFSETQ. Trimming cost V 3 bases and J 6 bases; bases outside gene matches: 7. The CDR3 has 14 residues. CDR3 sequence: CASSSTGTGTEQYF. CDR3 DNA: TGCGCCAGCAGCTCTACCGGGACAGGGACCGAGCAGTACTTC.

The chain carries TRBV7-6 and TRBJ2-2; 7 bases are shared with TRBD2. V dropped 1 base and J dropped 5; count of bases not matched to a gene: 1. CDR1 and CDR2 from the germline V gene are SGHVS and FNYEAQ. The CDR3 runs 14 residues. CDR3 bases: TGTGCCAGCAGCTTAGTGGGGGGGACCGGGGAGCTGTTTTTT. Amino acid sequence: CASSLVGGTGELFF.

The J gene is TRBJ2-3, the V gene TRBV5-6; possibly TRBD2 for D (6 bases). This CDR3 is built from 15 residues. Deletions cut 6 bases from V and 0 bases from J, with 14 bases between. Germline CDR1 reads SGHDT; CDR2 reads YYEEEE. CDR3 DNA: TGTGCCAGCACCCCTCCGACTAGGAGCACAGATACGCAGTATTTT. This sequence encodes CASTPPTRSTDTQYF.